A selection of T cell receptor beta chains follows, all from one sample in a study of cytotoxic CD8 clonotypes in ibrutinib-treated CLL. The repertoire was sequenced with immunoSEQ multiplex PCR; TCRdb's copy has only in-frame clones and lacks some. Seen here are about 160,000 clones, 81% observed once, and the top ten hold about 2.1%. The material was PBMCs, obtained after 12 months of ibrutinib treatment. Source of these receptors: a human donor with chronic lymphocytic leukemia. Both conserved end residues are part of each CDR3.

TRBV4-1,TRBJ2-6,CASSQGISVSSGANVLTF
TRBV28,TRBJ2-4,CASTGAAKNIQYF
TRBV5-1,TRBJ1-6,CASSPPGASNSPLHF
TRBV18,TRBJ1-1,CASSPYGDRSAGAFF
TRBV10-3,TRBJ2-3,CAAAREYPTYTQYF
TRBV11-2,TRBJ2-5,CASSLGVAQETQYF
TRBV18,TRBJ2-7,CASSPDTGFVHEQYF
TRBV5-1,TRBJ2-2,CASSLAMGATGELFF
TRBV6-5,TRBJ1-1,CASSFRARNTEAFF
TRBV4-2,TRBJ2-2,CASSQDRQGHGELFF
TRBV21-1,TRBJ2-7,CASSKGNEQYF
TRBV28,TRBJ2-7,CASSLWGDEQYF
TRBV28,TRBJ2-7,CASAEDGTGTYEQYF
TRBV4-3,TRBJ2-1,CASSQGGQVKYNEQFF
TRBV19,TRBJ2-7,CASSDLDQKQYF
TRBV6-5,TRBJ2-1,CASSYQGVAGKQFF
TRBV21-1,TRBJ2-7,CASSVRQRTSNYRPGLADVF
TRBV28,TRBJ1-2,CASRYTGLTYGYTF
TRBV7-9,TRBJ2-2,CASSLDRAGGELFF
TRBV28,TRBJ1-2,CASSRGTGFGNTF
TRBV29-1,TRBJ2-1,CSAGGGLYNEQFF
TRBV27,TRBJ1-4,CASSLGPYEKLFF
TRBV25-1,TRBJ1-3,CASSGQGIGNTIYF
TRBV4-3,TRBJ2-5,CASSQRGGLQETQYF
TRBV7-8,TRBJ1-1,CASSGGRSDTEAFF
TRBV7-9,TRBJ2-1,CASSSTSGGPNEQFF
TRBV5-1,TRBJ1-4,CASSLEALPREKLFF
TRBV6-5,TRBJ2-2,CASRRGGELFF
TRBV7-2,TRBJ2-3,CASSFFFGTITDTQYF
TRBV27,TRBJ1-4,CASSSNAVNNEKLFF
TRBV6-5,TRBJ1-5,CASIGQLGNQPQHF
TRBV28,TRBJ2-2,CASILTGGGELFF
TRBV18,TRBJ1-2,CASSGDIQGYTF
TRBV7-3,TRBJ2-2,CASSWDRGPGELFF
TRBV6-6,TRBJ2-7,CASTRGPDEQYF
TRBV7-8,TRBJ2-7,CASSSKRVVSYEQYF
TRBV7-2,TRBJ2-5,CASSLVRGGGLETQYF
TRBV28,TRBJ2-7,CASSSLGAASSYEQYF
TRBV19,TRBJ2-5,CASSSTQLVKETQYF
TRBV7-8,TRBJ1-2,CASSLGRDGYTF
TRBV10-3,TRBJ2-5,CAISERGETQYF
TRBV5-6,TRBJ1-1,CASTLGTEAFF
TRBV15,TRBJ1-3,CATSRDYGGQRGNTIYF
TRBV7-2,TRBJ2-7,CASSLGGSKPYEQYF
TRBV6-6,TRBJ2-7,CASSPGQATIYEQYF
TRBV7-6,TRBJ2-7,CASSSRNTGYYEQYF
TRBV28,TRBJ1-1,CASSSTVNTEAFF
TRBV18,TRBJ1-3,CASSPDSRSGNTIYF
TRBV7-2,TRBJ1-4,CASSFKRQGTVTNEKLFF
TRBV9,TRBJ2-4,CASSVALGGSGNIQYF
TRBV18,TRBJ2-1,CASSLAGGANNEQFF
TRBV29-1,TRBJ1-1,CSVLLRDRGRLDTEAFF
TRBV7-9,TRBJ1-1,CASSRTGQMNTEAFF
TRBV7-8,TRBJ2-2,CASSPVGRLAGGPGAGELFF
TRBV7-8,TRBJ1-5,CASSLGGASGPQHF
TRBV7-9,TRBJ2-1,CASNLPGISSYNEQFF
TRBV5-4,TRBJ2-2,CASSLGGRQTGELFF
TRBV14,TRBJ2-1,CASSPYSLPHEQFF
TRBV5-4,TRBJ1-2,CASSLAIRANYGYTF